The rows below give T cell receptor beta chains drawn from one sample of a study of blood T cell repertoires in COVID-19. Method: immunoSEQ multiplex PCR; TCRdb's copy keeps in-frame clones and lacks some. This sample has approximately 300,000 clones, with 70% to 90% found just once. Sequences were obtained from PBMCs or T cells enriched from blood (not recorded which). The receptors come from a woman in her twenties or thirties who had recovered from COVID-19. Both conserved end residues are part of each CDR3. A D gene is named only where the DNA matches it firmly. The listing skips clone size in some rows; elsewhere it reads once, few, many or a size class.

clone size: -; V gene: TRBV5-6; J gene: TRBJ2-1; D gene: -; CDR3 DNA: TGTGCCAGCAGCTTGGGGCAGAGGTCGCTCTTC; CDR3 protein: CASSLGQRSLF
clone size: -; V gene: TRBV9; J gene: TRBJ1-1; D gene: -; CDR3 DNA: TGTGCCAGCAGCGACGAGAGGGGAGGGAACACTGAAGCTTTCTTT; CDR3 protein: CASSDERGGNTEAFF
clone size: -; V gene: TRBV2; J gene: TRBJ2-5; D gene: -; CDR3 DNA: TGTGCCAGCCAGTTTCGGGGGGCAAGAGAGACCCAGTACTTC; CDR3 protein: CASQFRGARETQYF
clone size: -; V gene: TRBV11-3; J gene: TRBJ1-1; D gene: -; CDR3 DNA: TGTGCCAGCAGCTTAGGGGGCCAGAACACTGAAGCTTTCTTT; CDR3 protein: CASSLGGQNTEAFF
clone size: -; V gene: TRBV2; J gene: TRBJ1-1; D gene: -; CDR3 DNA: TGTGCCAGCAGGGGTCGGGGGGTGAACACTGAAGCTTTCTTT; CDR3 protein: CASRGRGVNTEAFF
clone size: -; V gene: TRBV6-5; J gene: TRBJ1-2; D gene: -; CDR3 DNA: TGTGCCAGCAGTCCGCGGGGTGGGGATGGCTACACCTTC; CDR3 protein: CASSPRGGDGYTF
clone size: -; V gene: TRBV19; J gene: TRBJ1-5; D gene: -; CDR3 DNA: TGTGCCAGTAGTATCATAGGGGATCAGCCCCAGCATTTT; CDR3 protein: CASSIIGDQPQHF
clone size: once; V gene: TRBV7-9; J gene: TRBJ1-6; D gene: -; CDR3 DNA: TGTGCCAGCAGTACAGGGTTAAATTCACCCCTCCACTTT; CDR3 protein: CASSTGLNSPLHF
clone size: -; V gene: TRBV6-1; J gene: TRBJ2-1; D gene: -; CDR3 DNA: TGTGCCAGCAGTGAGCTGACAGGTTACAATGAGCAGTTCTTC; CDR3 protein: CASSELTGYNEQFF
clone size: -; V gene: TRBV19; J gene: TRBJ1-1; D gene: -; CDR3 DNA: TGTGCCAGTAGCCCCCGGCGGGCCGGAATGAACACTGAAGCTTTCTTT; CDR3 protein: CASSPRRAGMNTEAFF
clone size: -; V gene: TRBV5-1; J gene: TRBJ2-3; D gene: -; CDR3 DNA: TGCGCCAGCAGCTCTCGCACAGATACGCAGTATTTT; CDR3 protein: CASSSRTDTQYF
clone size: -; V gene: TRBV5-8; J gene: TRBJ2-7; D gene: TRBD1; CDR3 DNA: TGTGCCAGCAGCCCCGGTTTGGGACAGGGCTCACCCGAGCAGTACTTC; CDR3 protein: CASSPGLGQGSPEQYF
clone size: -; V gene: TRBV4-1; J gene: TRBJ2-3; D gene: -; CDR3 DNA: TGCGCCAGCAGCTTCGGGACTAGCACAGATACGCAGTATTTT; CDR3 protein: CASSFGTSTDTQYF
clone size: -; V gene: TRBV5-4; J gene: TRBJ2-1; D gene: TRBD2; CDR3 DNA: TGTGCCAGCAGCCCAACTAGCGGGGGTCCCTACAATGAGCAGTTCTTC; CDR3 protein: CASSPTSGGPYNEQFF
clone size: -; V gene: TRBV5-1; J gene: TRBJ1-3; D gene: -; CDR3 DNA: TGCGCCAGCAGCCGAACAGGGAGCGGTGATGGAAACACCATATATTTT; CDR3 protein: CASSRTGSGDGNTIYF
clone size: once; V gene: TRBV19; J gene: TRBJ2-7; D gene: -; CDR3 DNA: TGTGCCAGTAGAGTCCGACAGGGACTTGCTGTCGAGCAGTACTTC; CDR3 protein: CASRVRQGLAVEQYF
clone size: -; V gene: TRBV15; J gene: TRBJ1-2; D gene: -; CDR3 DNA: TGTGCCACCAGCAGAGATTTAATAGGCAGGGCGGGAGGTGGCTACACCTTC; CDR3 protein: CATSRDLIGRAGGGYTF
clone size: -; V gene: TRBV25-1; J gene: TRBJ2-5; D gene: TRBD2; CDR3 DNA: TGTGCCAGCAACCCCCGGGAGGGGGGGCAAGAGACCCAGTACTTC; CDR3 protein: CASNPREGGQETQYF
clone size: -; V gene: TRBV7-8; J gene: TRBJ2-5; D gene: TRBD2; CDR3 DNA: TGTGCCAGCAGCTCCGGGGGGGGAGAGACCCAGTACTTC; CDR3 protein: CASSSGGGETQYF
clone size: -; V gene: TRBV2; J gene: TRBJ2-5; D gene: -; CDR3 DNA: TGTGCCAGCCAGACGGAGGTAGCGGCCTGGCCCCCTCAAGAGACCCAGTACTTC; CDR3 protein: CASQTEVAAWPPQETQYF
clone size: -; V gene: TRBV5-6; J gene: TRBJ2-5; D gene: TRBD2; CDR3 DNA: TGTGCCAGCAGCTTGAGGCTAGCGGGGCGGGAGACCCAGTACTTC; CDR3 protein: CASSLRLAGRETQYF
clone size: -; V gene: TRBV11-2; J gene: TRBJ2-2; D gene: -; CDR3 DNA: TGTGCCAGCAGCTTGGGGACTAACACCGGGGAGCTGTTTTTT; CDR3 protein: CASSLGTNTGELFF
clone size: -; V gene: TRBV7-2; J gene: TRBJ2-7; D gene: -; CDR3 DNA: TGTGCCAGCAGCTTAGGACATCTGGCCTACTACGAGCAGTACTTC; CDR3 protein: CASSLGHLAYYEQYF
clone size: once; V gene: TRBV6-1; J gene: TRBJ2-7; D gene: TRBD1; CDR3 DNA: TGTGCCAGCAGTGAATACGGGACAGGGGGCTACGAGCAGTACTTC; CDR3 protein: CASSEYGTGGYEQYF
clone size: -; V gene: TRBV6-5; J gene: TRBJ1-2; D gene: -; CDR3 DNA: TGTGCCAGCAGTCCTCTCGGGGGGAACTATGGCTACACCTTC; CDR3 protein: CASSPLGGNYGYTF
clone size: -; V gene: TRBV5-4; J gene: TRBJ1-2; D gene: -; CDR3 DNA: TGTGCCAGCAGCTTGTCTACAGCCAACTATGGCTACACCTTC; CDR3 protein: CASSLSTANYGYTF